This T cell receptor beta chain was sequenced in a study of blood T cell repertoires in COVID-19. Background on the study: The United States, Italy and Spain provided the acute and convalescent COVID-19 samples.

Study processing details: Cell counts per sample came from amplifying reference gene primers. Some clones are missing from TCRdb's copy, which holds only in-frame ones; the method was immunoSEQ multiplex PCR. V and J calls and clone size are given by that table; D and trimming were obtained from the DNA. The top ten hold around 6.9% of the sample, which has hundreds of thousands of clones, roughly 90% seen once. The V gene's germline CDR1 is LGHNA and CDR2 YNFKEQ. The CDR3 consists of 15 residues. With 3 bases removed from V and 0 bases from J, the gap between germline ends came to 11 bases. Sample: peripheral blood. The gene calls are TRBV4-2 and TRBJ1-2; D is ambiguous. This receptor was identified in a man aged 60 to 75 who had recovered from COVID-19. CDR3 DNA sequence: TGTGCCAGCAGCCACGTCGAGGGAGCTAACTATGGCTACACCTTC. It specifies CASSHVEGANYGYTF.